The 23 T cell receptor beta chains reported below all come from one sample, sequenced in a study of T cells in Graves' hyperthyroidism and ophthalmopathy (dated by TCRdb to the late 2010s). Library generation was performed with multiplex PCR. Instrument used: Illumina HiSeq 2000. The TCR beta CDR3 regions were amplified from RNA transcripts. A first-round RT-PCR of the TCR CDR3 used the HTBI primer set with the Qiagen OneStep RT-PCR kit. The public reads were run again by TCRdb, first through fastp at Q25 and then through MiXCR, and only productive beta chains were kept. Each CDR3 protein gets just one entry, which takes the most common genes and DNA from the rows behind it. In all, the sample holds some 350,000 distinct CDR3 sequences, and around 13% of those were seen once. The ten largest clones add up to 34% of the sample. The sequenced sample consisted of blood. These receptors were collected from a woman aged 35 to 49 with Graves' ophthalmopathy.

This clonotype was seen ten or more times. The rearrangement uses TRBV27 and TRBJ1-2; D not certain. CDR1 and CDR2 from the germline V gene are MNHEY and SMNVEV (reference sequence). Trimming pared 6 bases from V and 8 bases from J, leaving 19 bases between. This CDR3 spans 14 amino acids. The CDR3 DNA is TGTGCCAGCAGCCCCGGGGTAGGCCTGGGAGGCTACACCTTC. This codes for CASSPGVGLGGYTF.

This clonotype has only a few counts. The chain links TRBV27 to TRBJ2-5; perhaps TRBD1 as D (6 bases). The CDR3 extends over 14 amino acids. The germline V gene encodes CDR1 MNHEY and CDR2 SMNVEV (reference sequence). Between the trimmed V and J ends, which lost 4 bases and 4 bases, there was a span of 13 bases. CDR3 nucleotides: TGTGCCAGCAGTTCCAACAGGGTGCGAGAGACCCAGTACTTC. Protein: CASSSNRVRETQYF.

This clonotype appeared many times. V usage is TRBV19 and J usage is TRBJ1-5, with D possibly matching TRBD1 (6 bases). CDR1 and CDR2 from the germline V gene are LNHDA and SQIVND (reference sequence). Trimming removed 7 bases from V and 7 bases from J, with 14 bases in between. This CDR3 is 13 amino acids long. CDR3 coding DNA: TGTGCCAGTAAGGGGGGCGAGGGACAGCCCCAGCATTTT. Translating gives CASKGGEGQPQHF.

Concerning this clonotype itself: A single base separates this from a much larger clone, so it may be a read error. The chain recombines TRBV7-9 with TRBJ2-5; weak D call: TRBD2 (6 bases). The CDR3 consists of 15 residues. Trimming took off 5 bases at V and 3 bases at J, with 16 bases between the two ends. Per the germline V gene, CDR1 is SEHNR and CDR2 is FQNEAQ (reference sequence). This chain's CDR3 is CASSASGDVEETQYF. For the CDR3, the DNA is TGTGCCAGCAGCGCGTCGGGGGACGTAGAAGAGACCCAGTACTTC.

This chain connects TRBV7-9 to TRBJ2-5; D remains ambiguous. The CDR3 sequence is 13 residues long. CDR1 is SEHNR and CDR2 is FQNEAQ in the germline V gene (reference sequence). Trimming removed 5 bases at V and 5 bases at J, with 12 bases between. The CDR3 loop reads CASSVIAGETQYF. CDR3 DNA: TGTGCCAGCAGCGTTATAGCCGGGGAGACCCAGTACTTC.

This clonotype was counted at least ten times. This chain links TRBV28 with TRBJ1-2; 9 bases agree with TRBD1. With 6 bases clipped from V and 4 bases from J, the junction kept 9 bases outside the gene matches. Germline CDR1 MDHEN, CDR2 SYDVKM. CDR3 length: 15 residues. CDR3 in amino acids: CASSQPGTGFYGYTF. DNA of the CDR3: TGTGCCAGCAGCCAGCCCGGGACAGGGTTCTATGGCTACACCTTC.

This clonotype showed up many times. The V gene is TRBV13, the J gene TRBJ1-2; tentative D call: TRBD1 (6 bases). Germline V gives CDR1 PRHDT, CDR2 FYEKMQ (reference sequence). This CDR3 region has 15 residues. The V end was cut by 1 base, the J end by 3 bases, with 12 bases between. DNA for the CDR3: TGTGCCAGCAGCTTAGCTGGACAGCGCTACTATGGCTACACCTTC. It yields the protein CASSLAGQRYYGYTF. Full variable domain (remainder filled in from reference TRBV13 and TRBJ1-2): AAGVIQSPRHLIKEKRETATLKCYPIPRHDTVYWYQQGPGQDPQFLISFYEKMQSDKGSIPDRFSAQQFSDYHSELNMSSLELGDSALYFCASSLAGQRYYGYTFGSGTRLTVV.

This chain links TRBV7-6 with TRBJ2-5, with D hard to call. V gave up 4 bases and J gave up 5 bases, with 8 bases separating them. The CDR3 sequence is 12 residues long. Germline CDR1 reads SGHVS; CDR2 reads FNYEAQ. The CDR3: CASSYSMETQYF. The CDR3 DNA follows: TGTGCCAGCAGCTACTCTATGGAGACCCAGTACTTC.

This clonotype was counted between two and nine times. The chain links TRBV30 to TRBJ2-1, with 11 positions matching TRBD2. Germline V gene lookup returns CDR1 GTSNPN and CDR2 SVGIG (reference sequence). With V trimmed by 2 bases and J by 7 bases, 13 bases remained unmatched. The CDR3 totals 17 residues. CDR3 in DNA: TGTGCCTGGAGTCCCCCCCAAATAGCGGGAGGGACTAATGAGCAGTTCTTC. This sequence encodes CAWSPPQIAGGTNEQFF. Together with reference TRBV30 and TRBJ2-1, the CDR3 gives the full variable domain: SQTIHQWPATLVQPVGSPLSLECTVEGTSNPNLYWYRQAAGRGLQLLFYSVGIGQISSEVPQNLSASRPQDRQFILSSKKLLLSDSGFYLCAWSPPQIAGGTNEQFFGPGTRLTVL.

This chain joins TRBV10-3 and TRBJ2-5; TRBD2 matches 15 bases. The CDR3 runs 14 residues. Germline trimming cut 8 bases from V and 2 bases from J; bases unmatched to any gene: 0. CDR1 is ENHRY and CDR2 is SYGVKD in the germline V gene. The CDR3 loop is CAIGTSGGQETQYF. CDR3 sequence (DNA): TGTGCCATCGGGACTAGCGGGGGGCAAGAGACCCAGTACTTC.

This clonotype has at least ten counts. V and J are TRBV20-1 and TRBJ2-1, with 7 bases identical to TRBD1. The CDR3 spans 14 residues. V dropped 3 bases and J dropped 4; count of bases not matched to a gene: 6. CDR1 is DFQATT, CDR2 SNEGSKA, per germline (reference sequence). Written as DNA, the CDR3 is TGCAGTGCTAGGGGACAGCCCTTTTACAATGAGCAGTTCTTC. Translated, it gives CSARGQPFYNEQFF.

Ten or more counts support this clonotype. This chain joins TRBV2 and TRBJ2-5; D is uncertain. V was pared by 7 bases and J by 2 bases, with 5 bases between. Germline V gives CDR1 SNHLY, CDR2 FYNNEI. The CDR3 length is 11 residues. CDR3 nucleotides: TGTGCCAGCACTGGGCAAGAGACCCAGTACTTC. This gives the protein CASTGQETQYF.

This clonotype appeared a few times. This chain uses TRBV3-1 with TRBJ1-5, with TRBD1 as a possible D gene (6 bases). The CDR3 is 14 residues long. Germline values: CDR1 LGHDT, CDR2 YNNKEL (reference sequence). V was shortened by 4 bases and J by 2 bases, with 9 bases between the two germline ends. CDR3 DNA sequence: TGTGCCAGCAGCCTAAGACAGGGCAATCAGCCCCAGCATTTT. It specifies CASSLRQGNQPQHF. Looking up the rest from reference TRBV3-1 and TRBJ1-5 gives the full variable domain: DTAVSQTPKYLVTQMGNDKSIKCEQNLGHDTMYWYKQDSKKFLKIMFSYNNKELIINETVPNRFSPKSPDKAHLNLHINSLELGDSAVYFCASSLRQGNQPQHFGDGTRLSIL.

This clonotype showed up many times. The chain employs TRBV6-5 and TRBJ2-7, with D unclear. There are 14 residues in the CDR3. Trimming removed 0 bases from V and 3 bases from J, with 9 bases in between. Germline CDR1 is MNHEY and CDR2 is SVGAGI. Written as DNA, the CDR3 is TGTGCCAGCAGTTACTCCCCCAGGAACTACGAGCAGTACTTC. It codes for CASSYSPRNYEQYF.

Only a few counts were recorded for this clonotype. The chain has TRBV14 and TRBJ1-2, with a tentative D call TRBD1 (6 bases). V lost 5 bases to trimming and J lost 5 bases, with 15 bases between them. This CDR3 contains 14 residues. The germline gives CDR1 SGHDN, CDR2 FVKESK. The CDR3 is CASSNIQGLYGYTF. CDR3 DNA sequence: TGTGCCAGCAGCAATATACAGGGACTTTATGGCTACACCTTC.

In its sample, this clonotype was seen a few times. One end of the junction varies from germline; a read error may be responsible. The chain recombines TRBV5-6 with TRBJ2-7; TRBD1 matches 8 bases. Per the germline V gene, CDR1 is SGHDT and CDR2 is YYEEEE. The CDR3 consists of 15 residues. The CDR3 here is CASSPSGTGLHEQCF. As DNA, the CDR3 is TGTGCCAGCAGTCCCTCCGGGACAGGCCTTCACGAGCAGTGCTTC.

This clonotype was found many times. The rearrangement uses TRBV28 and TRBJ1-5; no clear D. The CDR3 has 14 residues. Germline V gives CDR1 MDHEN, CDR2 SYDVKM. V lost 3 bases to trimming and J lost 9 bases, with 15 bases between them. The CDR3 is CASSLPQPGGPQHF. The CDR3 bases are TGTGCCAGCAGTTTGCCCCAGCCAGGCGGGCCCCAGCATTTT.

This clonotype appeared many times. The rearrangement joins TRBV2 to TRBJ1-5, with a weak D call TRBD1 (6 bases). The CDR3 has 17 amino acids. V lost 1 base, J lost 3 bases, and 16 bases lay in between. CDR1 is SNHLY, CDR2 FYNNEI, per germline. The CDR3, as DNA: TGTGCCAGCAGTGAAGGGCAGTGGGGGCTTGACAATCAGCCCCAGCATTTT. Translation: CASSEGQWGLDNQPQHF.

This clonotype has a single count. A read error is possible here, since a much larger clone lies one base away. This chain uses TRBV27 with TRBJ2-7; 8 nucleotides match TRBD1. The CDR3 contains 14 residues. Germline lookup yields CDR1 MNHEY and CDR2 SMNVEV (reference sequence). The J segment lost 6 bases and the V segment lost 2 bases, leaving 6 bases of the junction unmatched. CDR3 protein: CASSLGRGQSEQYF. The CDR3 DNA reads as TGTGCCAGCAGTTTAGGCAGGGGGCAGAGCGAGCAGTACTTC.

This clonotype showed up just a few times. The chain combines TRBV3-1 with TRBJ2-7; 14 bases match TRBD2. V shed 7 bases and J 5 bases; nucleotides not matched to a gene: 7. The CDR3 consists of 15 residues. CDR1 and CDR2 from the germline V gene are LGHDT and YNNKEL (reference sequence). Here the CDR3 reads CASKKGLAGVHEQYF. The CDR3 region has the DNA TGTGCCAGCAAAAAGGGACTAGCGGGAGTCCACGAGCAGTACTTC.

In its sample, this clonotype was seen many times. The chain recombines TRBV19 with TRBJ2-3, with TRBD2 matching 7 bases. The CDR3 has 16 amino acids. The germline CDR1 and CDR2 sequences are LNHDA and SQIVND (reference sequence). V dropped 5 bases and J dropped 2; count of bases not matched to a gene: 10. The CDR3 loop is CASSSSWSGDTDTQYF. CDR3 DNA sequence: TGTGCCAGTAGTTCGTCTTGGAGCGGGGACACAGATACGCAGTATTTT.

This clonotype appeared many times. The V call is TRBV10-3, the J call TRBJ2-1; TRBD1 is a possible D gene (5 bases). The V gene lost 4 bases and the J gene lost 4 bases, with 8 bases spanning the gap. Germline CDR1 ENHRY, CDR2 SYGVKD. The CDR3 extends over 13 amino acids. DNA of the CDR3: TGTGCCATCAGTGGTAAGGGGTACAATGAGCAGTTCTTC. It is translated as CAISGKGYNEQFF.

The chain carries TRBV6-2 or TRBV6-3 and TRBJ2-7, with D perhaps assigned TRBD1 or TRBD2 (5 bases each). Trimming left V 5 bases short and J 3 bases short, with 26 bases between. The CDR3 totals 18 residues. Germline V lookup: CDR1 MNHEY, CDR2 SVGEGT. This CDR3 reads CASSGGSTARGVGYEQYF. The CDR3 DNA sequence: TGTGCCAGCAGTGGGGGTTCGACGGCCCGAGGAGTCGGCTACGAGCAGTACTTC.